This T cell receptor (beta chain) was recovered during a study of shared clonotypes between healthy human individuals. Germline V gene data show CDR1 as DFQATT and CDR2 as SNEGSKA (reference sequence). Trimming left V 6 bases short and J 4 bases short, with 9 bases between. CDR3 length equals 11 residues. A word on this clone: Its matching antigen is unknown.

Profiled with immunoSEQ multiplex PCR; TCRdb holds only in-frame clones, not every one. The sample yields about a million clones, 60% to 80% seen once. Study outcomes and limitations: Depth of sequencing was expected to influence donor clonotype sharing. Relative to memory subsets, naive subsets generally showed larger estimated richness. Genetic and exposure-history diversity was limited by the small donor number.

The donor cohort consisted entirely of Caucasian adults residing in Nashville, Tennessee. The receptor was derived from a man aged 18-30 years in good health. Some clones in this sample may be carry-over from other donors' samples. Specimen: memory CD4+ T cells from PBMCs. Subset indicated: CD45RA-negative fraction. The chain couples TRBV20-1 to TRBJ1-1; no firm D call. CDR3 sequence: CSALMLTEAFF. CDR3 nucleotide sequence: TGCAGTGCCCTTATGCTCACTGAAGCTTTCTTT.